The 14 T cell receptor beta chains presented below share a single source sample, sequenced in a study of T cells after yellow fever vaccination. Via MiXCR, TCRdb re-called the 5' RACE reads, giving one row per CDR3 protein. This sample has around 310,000 distinct CDR3 sequences, with about 9.5% found just once. The sample in question was PBMCs, obtained on the day of the first yellow fever vaccination. The receptors were gathered from a man aged 18 to 30 who received the YFV17D yellow fever vaccine.

The chain uses TRBV5-4 and TRBJ1-4; possibly TRBD1 for D (5 bases). V shed 0 bases and J shed 8 bases, with 14 bases lying between them. There are 15 residues in the CDR3. Germline V lookup: CDR1 SGHNT, CDR2 YYREEE (reference sequence). The CDR3: CASSLDQGGGEKLFF. DNA of the CDR3: TGTGCCAGCAGCTTGGATCAGGGTGGAGGGGAAAAACTGTTTTTT.

This chain joins TRBV2 and TRBJ2-5, with TRBD2 matching over 8 bases. From germline, CDR1 is SNHLY and CDR2 FYNNEI. V lost 11 bases and J lost 4; bases outside the gene matches: 18. CDR3 length: 16 amino acids. The CDR3 DNA follows: TGTGCCTGCTGTCCGGGGGCGGGGGGAAACGGAGAGACCCAGTACTTC. As protein: CACCPGAGGNGETQYF.

This clonotype was detected ten times or more. This chain links TRBV5-1 with TRBJ1-2, with 12 nucleotides matching TRBD1. Germline V gene sequence: CDR1 SGHRS, CDR2 YFSETQ. This CDR3 has 16 amino acids. Germline trimming cut 4 bases from V and 6 bases from J; bases unmatched to any gene: 10. The CDR3 DNA reads TGCGCCAGCAGCACGGGACAGGGGGCGATCGGGGATGGCTACACCTTC. Its protein product is CASSTGQGAIGDGYTF.

V gene TRBV9 combines with J gene TRBJ2-1; 12 bases are shared with TRBD2. This CDR3 has 17 amino acids. CDR1 and CDR2 (germline): SGDLS, YYNGEE. V lost 0 bases and J lost 5; bases outside the gene matches: 6. The CDR3 region is CASSVGASGGANNEQFF. CDR3 in DNA: TGTGCCAGCAGCGTAGGCGCTAGCGGGGGGGCCAACAATGAGCAGTTCTTC.

This clonotype appeared a few times. This chain links TRBV7-2 with TRBJ2-1; TRBD2 matches at 11 bases. The CDR3 is 15 residues long. Germline V CDR1 and CDR2: SGHTA, FQGNSA. V trimming: 4 bases; J trimming: 8 bases; junction bases outside the gene matches: 7. The CDR3 loop is CASSSPGLAVDEQFF. DNA of the CDR3: TGTGCCAGCAGCTCGCCGGGACTAGCGGTCGATGAGCAGTTCTTC.

This clonotype was recorded many times. This chain uses TRBV29-1 with TRBJ2-1, with 11 nucleotides matching TRBD1. Germline V gives CDR1 SQVTM, CDR2 ANQGSEA. The CDR3 totals 17 residues. V shed 7 bases and J 3 bases; nucleotides not matched to a gene: 14. CDR3 in amino acids: CSASGTGGLTLYNEQFF. As DNA, the CDR3 is TGCAGCGCCTCCGGGACAGGGGGATTAACCCTCTACAATGAGCAGTTCTTC.

This clonotype was counted between two and nine times. The rearrangement joins TRBV15 to TRBJ1-6, with 9 bases that match TRBD1. CDR1 and CDR2 (germline): LNHNV, YYDKDF (reference sequence). With V trimmed by 3 bases and J by 10 bases, 7 bases remained unmatched. The CDR3 contains 15 residues. The CDR3 region is CATSRYRGPDSPLHF. DNA for the CDR3: TGTGCCACCAGCAGGTACAGGGGGCCGGACTCACCCCTCCACTTT.

This clonotype has just a few counts. This chain uses TRBV5-1 with TRBJ2-7, with D perhaps assigned TRBD1 or TRBD2 (5 bases each). The CDR3 loop spans 14 amino acids. The V gene's germline CDR1 is SGHRS and CDR2 YFSETQ. Trimming took 3 bases from V and 3 from J, leaving 13 bases between them. CDR3 in amino acids: CASSWDGLYYEQYF. In nucleotides, the CDR3 is TGCGCCAGCAGCTGGGACGGACTCTACTACGAGCAGTACTTC.

The gene calls are TRBV19 and TRBJ1-6; TRBD1 might be the D (6 bases). The germline gives CDR1 LNHDA, CDR2 SQIVND (reference sequence). V lost 4 bases and J lost 12, with 19 bases in between. This CDR3 contains 15 residues. The CDR3 here is CASSTLQGPREPLHF. The CDR3 DNA sequence: TGTGCCAGTAGTACCTTACAGGGACCAAGGGAACCCCTCCACTTT. Combining the CDR3 with reference TRBV19 and TRBJ1-6 gives the whole variable domain DGGITQSPKYLFRKEGQNVTLSCEQNLNHDAMYWYRQDPGQGLRLIYYSQIVNDFQKGDIAEGYSVSREKKESFPLTVTSAQKNPTAFYLCASSTLQGPREPLHFGNGTRLTVT.

This chain joins TRBV6-5 and TRBJ1-2, with 7 bases that match TRBD1. Germline CDR1 is MNHEY and CDR2 is SVGAGI. The CDR3 is made up of 14 amino acids. V lost 0 bases to trimming and J lost 4 bases; unmatched junction nucleotides: 2. The CDR3 DNA follows: TGTGCCAGCAGTTACTCTACAGGGGCCTATGGCTACACCTTC. Residues: CASSYSTGAYGYTF.

The J gene is TRBJ2-7, the V gene TRBV20-1; D is possibly TRBD1 (6 bases). V dropped 0 bases and J dropped 0 bases, with 9 bases sitting between them. CDR3 length: 14 residues. Germline V lookup: CDR1 DFQATT, CDR2 SNEGSKA (reference sequence). The DNA of the CDR3 is TGCAGTGCTAGAGATAACAGGGCCTCCTACGAGCAGTACTTC. Translation: CSARDNRASYEQYF.

The chain has TRBV14 and TRBJ2-1; D may match TRBD1 or TRBD2 (6 bases each). V dropped 4 bases and J dropped 7 bases, with 20 bases sitting between them. This CDR3 is 16 amino acids long. Germline loops: CDR1 SGHDN, CDR2 FVKESK. CDR3 coding DNA: TGTGCCAGCAGCCCTTTTCTCGGGGGCGTCCTGAATGAGCAGTTCTTC. It is translated as CASSPFLGGVLNEQFF.

V is TRBV9 and J is TRBJ2-4; D unresolved. The CDR3 is made up of 15 amino acids. V shed 3 bases and J shed 1 base, with 11 bases lying between them. The germline V gene has CDR1 SGDLS and CDR2 YYNGEE. The CDR3 loop is CASSATLGAKNIQYF. As DNA, the CDR3 is TGTGCCAGCAGCGCTACCCTGGGGGCCAAAAACATTCAGTACTTC.

In its sample, this clonotype was seen many times. The chain joins TRBV20-1 to TRBJ1-5; TRBD1 aligns across 7 bases. V shed 1 base, J shed 7 bases, and the junction held 7 bases outside the gene matches. The CDR3 runs to 14 residues. CDR1 is DFQATT and CDR2 is SNEGSKA in the germline V gene (reference sequence). CDR3 sequence reads: CSARAGGREQPQHF. CDR3 nucleotides: TGCAGTGCTAGAGCAGGGGGGAGAGAACAGCCCCAGCATTTT.